The T cell receptor beta chain under discussion was sequenced for a study of shared clonotypes between healthy human individuals. Measured with immunoSEQ multiplex PCR; TCRdb has only the in-frame clones, and not every one. The table has around 500,000 clones, 76% seen once; the top ten hold 10% to 15%. Per germline, CDR1 SGHRS and CDR2 YFSETQ. The CDR3 loop spans 18 amino acids. With 4 bases clipped from V and 4 bases from J, the junction kept 15 bases outside the gene matches. A note on this clone: With a much larger clone just one base away, this may be a read error.

This clonotype was obtained from a woman in her thirties or forties in good health. Some clones in this sample may be carry-over from other donors' samples. Sequencing was carried out using PBMCs. The chain joins TRBV5-1 to TRBJ1-4, with TRBD1 identical over 8 bases. CDR3 in DNA: TGCGCCAGCAGCAAGGACAGGGTTGGAGCCGCAATTAATGAAAAACTGTTTTTT. Residues: CASSKDRVGAAINEKLFF.